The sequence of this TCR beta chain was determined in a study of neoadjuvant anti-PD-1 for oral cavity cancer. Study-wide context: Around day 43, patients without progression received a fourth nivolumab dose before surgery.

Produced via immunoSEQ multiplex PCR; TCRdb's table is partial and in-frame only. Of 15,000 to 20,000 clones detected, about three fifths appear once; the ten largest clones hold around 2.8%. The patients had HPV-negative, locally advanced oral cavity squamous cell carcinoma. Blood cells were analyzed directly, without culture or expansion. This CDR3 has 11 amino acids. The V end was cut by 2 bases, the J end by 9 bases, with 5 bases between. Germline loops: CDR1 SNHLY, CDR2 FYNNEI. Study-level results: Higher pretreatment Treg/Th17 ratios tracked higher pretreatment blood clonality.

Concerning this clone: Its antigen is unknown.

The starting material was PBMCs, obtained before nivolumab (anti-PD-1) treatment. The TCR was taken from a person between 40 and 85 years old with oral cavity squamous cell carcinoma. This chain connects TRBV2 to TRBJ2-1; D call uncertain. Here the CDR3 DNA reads TGTGCCAGCAGTGAATTGGCTGAGCAGTTCTTC. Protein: CASSELAEQFF.